This TCR beta chain derives from a study of regulatory dendritic cells for organ transplantation. Study results and limitations: Resting memory CD8+ T cells held the most alloreactive clonotypes. Memory CD8+ clonal expansion seemed more limited with regulatory than mature dendritic cells. Between individuals, the alloreactive memory CD8+ T cell pool differed considerably.

A note on this clone: The antigen is undetermined.

Naive CD45RA+ and memory CD45RO+ CD4+ or CD8+ T cells were FACS-sorted. Libraries were prepared by immunoSEQ multiplex PCR; TCRdb keeps only in-frame clonotypes and omits some of them. This sample has 25,000 to 35,000 clones, with roughly 80% found just once. V was cut by 3 bases and J by 3 bases, with 12 bases left in between. This CDR3 comprises 15 residues. Germline V gene data show CDR1 as SGHRS and CDR2 as YFSETQ. The V and J genes are TRBV5-1 and TRBJ2-2; D call uncertain. The source is a human donor in good health. Sequenced material: naive CD4+ T cells from blood. Regarding subset: CD45RA+ naive T cells. As DNA, the CDR3 is TGCGCCAGCAGCTGGCTGGAGACGGACACCGGGGAGCTGTTTTTT. Its translation is CASSWLETDTGELFF.